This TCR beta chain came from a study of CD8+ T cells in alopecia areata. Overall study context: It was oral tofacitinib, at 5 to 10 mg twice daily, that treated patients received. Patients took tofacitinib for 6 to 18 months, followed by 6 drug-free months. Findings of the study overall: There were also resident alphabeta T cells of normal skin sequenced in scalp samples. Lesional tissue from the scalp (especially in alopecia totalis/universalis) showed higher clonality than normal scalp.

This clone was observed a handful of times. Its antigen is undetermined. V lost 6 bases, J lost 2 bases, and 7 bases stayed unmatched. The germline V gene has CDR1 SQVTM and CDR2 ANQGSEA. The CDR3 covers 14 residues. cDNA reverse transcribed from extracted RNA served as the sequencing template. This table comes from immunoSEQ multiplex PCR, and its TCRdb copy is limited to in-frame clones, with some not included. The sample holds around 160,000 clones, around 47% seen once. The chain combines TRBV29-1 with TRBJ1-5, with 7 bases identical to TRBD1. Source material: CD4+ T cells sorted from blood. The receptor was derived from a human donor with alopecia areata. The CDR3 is CSVGQGVGNQPQHF. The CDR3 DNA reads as TGCAGCGTCGGCCAGGGGGTAGGCAATCAGCCCCAGCATTTT. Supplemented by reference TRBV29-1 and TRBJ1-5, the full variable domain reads SAVISQKPSRDICQRGTSLTIQCQVDSQVTMMFWYRQQPGQSLTLIATANQGSEATYESGFVIDKFPISRPNLTFSTLTVSNMSPEDSSIYLCSVGQGVGNQPQHFGDGTRLSIL.